A single sample is the source of the 20 T cell receptor beta chains below, sequenced in a study of cytotoxic CD8 clonotypes in ibrutinib-treated CLL. Sequenced by immunoSEQ multiplex PCR; TCRdb stores in-frame clones only, minus some. The data show some 310,000 clones, about 80% seen once. Sequencing used PBMCs, obtained before ibrutinib treatment. All receptors come from a human donor with chronic lymphocytic leukemia.

In DNA form, the CDR3 reads TGCGCCAGCAGCGCCGACGGGAACAATGAAAAACTGTTTTTT. This sequence encodes CASSADGNNEKLFF. V is TRBV5-1 and J is TRBJ1-4; D remains ambiguous. Germline V gives CDR1 SGHRS, CDR2 YFSETQ. There are 14 residues in the CDR3. Trimming took off 4 bases at V and 5 bases at J, with 12 bases between the two ends.

This clone was recorded a few times. The chain couples TRBV9 to TRBJ1-5, with 9 bases that match TRBD1. In germline, CDR1 is SGDLS, CDR2 YYNGEE. J gave up 9 bases and V 0 bases, and 4 bases lay outside the gene matches. The CDR3 sequence is 14 residues long. CDR3 amino acids: CASSVGDRDLPQHF. The DNA of the CDR3 is TGTGCCAGCAGCGTAGGGGACAGGGACCTGCCCCAGCATTTT.

The chain has TRBV10-3 and TRBJ2-3; the D is unclear. With 0 bases removed from V and 3 bases from J, the gap between germline ends came to 10 bases. Germline V lookup: CDR1 ENHRY, CDR2 SYGVKD. The CDR3 is 15 amino acids. CDR3 residues: CAISESALLTDTQYF. Written as DNA, the CDR3 is TGTGCCATCAGTGAGTCGGCACTACTGACAGATACGCAGTATTTT.

CDR3 in DNA: TGCGCCAGCAGCCAAGATGAGACAGGGGACGAGCAGTACTTC. This codes for CASSQDETGDEQYF. The chain uses TRBV4-3 and TRBJ2-7, with 8 positions matching TRBD1. Looked up from germline, CDR1 is LGHNA and CDR2 is YSLEER. CDR3 length equals 14 residues. Trimming at V came to 0 bases and at J to 5 bases, leaving 3 bases not matched to a gene.

The chain employs TRBV7-9 and TRBJ1-1, with D hard to call. CDR1 is SEHNR and CDR2 is FQNEAQ in the germline V gene (reference sequence). The CDR3 totals 12 residues. V lost 5 bases and J 7 bases, leaving 11 bases between the germline ends. This chain's CDR3 is CASSVNKGEAFF. Written as DNA, the CDR3 is TGTGCCAGCAGCGTTAATAAAGGTGAAGCTTTCTTT.

A single count supports this clone. The chain has TRBV10-3 and TRBJ1-1, with D maybe TRBD1 (5 bases). This CDR3 has 13 amino acids. Germline CDR1 is ENHRY and CDR2 is SYGVKD. Trimming left V 3 bases short and J 2 bases short, with 7 bases between. CDR3 nucleotide sequence: TGTGCCATCAGTGACAGGGACAACACTGAAGCTTTCTTT. It is translated as CAISDRDNTEAFF.

V usage is TRBV18 and J usage is TRBJ1-4; 10 bases are a match to TRBD1. Germline lookup yields CDR1 KGHSH and CDR2 LQKENI. This CDR3 comprises 19 residues. The V and J ends lost 4 bases and 4 bases, in that order; junction bases with no gene match: 15. This chain's CDR3 is CASSQTGTGAPNGNEKLFF. Here the CDR3 DNA reads TGTGCCAGCTCACAAACCGGGACAGGGGCCCCAAACGGTAATGAAAAACTGTTTTTT.

This sequence joins TRBV19 and TRBJ2-7; D not certain. The CDR3 consists of 15 residues. Germline-derived CDR1 and CDR2 are LNHDA and SQIVND (reference sequence). Trimming stripped 1 base from V and 0 bases from J, with 10 bases between. CDR3 nucleotides: TGTGCCAGTAGTATAGGAGCGATTCCCTCCTACGAGCAGTACTTC. It yields the protein CASSIGAIPSYEQYF. Based on the CDR3 plus reference TRBV19 and TRBJ2-7, the full variable domain is DGGITQSPKYLFRKEGQNVTLSCEQNLNHDAMYWYRQDPGQGLRLIYYSQIVNDFQKGDIAEGYSVSREKKESFPLTVTSAQKNPTAFYLCASSIGAIPSYEQYFGPGTRLTVT.

The chain has TRBV18 and TRBJ2-4, with 9 positions matching TRBD1. This CDR3 comprises 13 residues. J was trimmed by 9 bases and V by 2 bases; bases with no gene match: 2. The germline CDR1 and CDR2 sequences are KGHSH and LQKENI. CDR3 in amino acids: CASSPVGQGIQYF. The CDR3 DNA reads TGTGCCAGCTCACCAGTGGGACAGGGCATTCAGTACTTC.

J is TRBJ2-1 and V is TRBV9; D is perhaps TRBD2 (6 bases). The CDR3 has 15 amino acids. Germline lookup yields CDR1 SGDLS and CDR2 YYNGEE. Trimming took 0 bases from V and 8 from J, leaving 15 bases between them. CDR3 residues: CASSVGTTIGDEQFF. CDR3 sequence (DNA): TGTGCCAGCAGCGTAGGGACTACCATTGGGGATGAGCAGTTCTTC.

The J gene is TRBJ2-1, the V gene TRBV5-6; the D gene is possibly TRBD1 (7 bases). The germline CDR1 and CDR2 sequences are SGHDT and YYEEEE. The V and J ends lost 4 bases and 4 bases respectively, with 15 bases between them. There are 15 residues in the CDR3. This CDR3 is CASSAAGQHYNEQFF. The CDR3 bases are TGTGCCAGCAGCGCCGCGGGACAGCATTACAATGAGCAGTTCTTC.

This clone came up a few times. V is TRBV4-2 and J is TRBJ2-7, with unresolved D. Trimming removed 1 base at V and 2 bases at J, with 3 bases between. The length of the CDR3 is 12 residues. Germline-derived CDR1 and CDR2 are LGHNA and YNFKEQ. The CDR3, as DNA: TGTGCCAGCAGCCAAGTTCCCTACGAGCAGTACTTC. This translates into CASSQVPYEQYF.

This sequence joins TRBV4-2 and TRBJ1-3, with 7 nucleotides matching TRBD1. The CDR3 is 18 residues long. Germline-derived CDR1 and CDR2 are LGHNA and YNFKEQ. V lost 0 bases to trimming and J lost 4 bases; unmatched junction nucleotides: 12. The CDR3 DNA reads as TGTGCCAGCAGCCAAGATGGGAACAGGGGTACGAGAGGAAACACCATATATTTT. This translates into CASSQDGNRGTRGNTIYF.

V and J are TRBV2 and TRBJ1-4, with D perhaps TRBD1 (5 bases). This CDR3 spans 14 amino acids. Germline-derived CDR1 and CDR2 are SNHLY and FYNNEI. The germline V and J ends were trimmed by 7 bases and 3 bases, with 12 bases remaining between them. CDR3 coding DNA: TGTGCCAGCAACGGGTTAGGGGCTAATGAAAAACTGTTTTTT. This translates into CASNGLGANEKLFF. Combining the CDR3 with reference TRBV2 and TRBJ1-4 gives the whole variable domain EPEVTQTPSHQVTQMGQEVILRCVPISNHLYFYWYRQILGQKVEFLVSFYNNEISEKSEIFDDQFSVERPDGSNFTLKIRSTKLEDSAMYFCASNGLGANEKLFFGSGTQLSVL.

CDR3 coding DNA: TGTGCCAGCAGATTTCCAGGGGGCGATGAAAAACTGTTTTTT. It is translated as CASRFPGGDEKLFF. V is TRBV7-2 and J is TRBJ1-4; 8 bases align to TRBD1. Germline CDR1 reads SGHTA; CDR2 reads FQGNSA. The junction had 6 bases not matched to a gene; V was cut back by 6 bases and J by 6 bases. The CDR3 is 14 amino acids.

This clone has only a few counts. This chain links TRBV5-1 with TRBJ2-2; TRBD2 agrees at 8 bases. V shed 3 bases, J shed 4 bases, and the junction held 5 bases outside the gene matches. This CDR3 comprises 15 residues. CDR1 and CDR2 (germline): SGHRS, YFSETQ. Here the CDR3 reads CASSSSGLATGELFF. The CDR3 nucleotides are TGCGCCAGCAGCTCATCTGGACTAGCCACCGGGGAGCTGTTTTTT.

This clone was detected many times. J is TRBJ2-3 and V is TRBV27, with D maybe TRBD2 (6 bases). CDR1 MNHEY and CDR2 SMNVEV come from the germline V gene (reference sequence). This CDR3 spans 14 amino acids. The ends were cut back, 7 bases at V and 3 bases at J, with 14 bases in the middle. The CDR3 bases are TGTGCCAGCAAATTTGGGAGGATGACAGATACGCAGTATTTT. Translating it yields CASKFGRMTDTQYF.

This clone was detected once. The V gene is TRBV5-1, the J gene TRBJ2-3; TRBD2 might be the D (6 bases). In germline, CDR1 is SGHRS, CDR2 YFSETQ. This CDR3 has 17 residues. The V and J ends lost 0 bases and 0 bases respectively, with 14 bases between them. CDR3 sequence reads: CASSLAGGDPSTDTQYF. CDR3 bases: TGCGCCAGCAGCTTGGCCGGGGGAGATCCTAGCACAGATACGCAGTATTTT.

This sequence joins TRBV5-4 and TRBJ2-1; no firm D call. The V gene lost 4 bases and the J gene lost 2 bases, with 13 bases spanning the gap. Germline V CDR1 and CDR2: SGHNT, YYREEE (reference sequence). The CDR3 runs 15 residues. In DNA, the CDR3 is TGTGCCAGCAGCGCTTCACACGATCCCTACAATGAGCAGTTCTTC. This sequence encodes CASSASHDPYNEQFF.

V is TRBV5-1 and J is TRBJ2-7; 9 nucleotides line up with TRBD2. V lost 1 base, J lost 3 bases, and 8 bases stayed unmatched. Germline values: CDR1 SGHRS, CDR2 YFSETQ. The CDR3 totals 16 residues. This chain's CDR3 is CASSLLPSGNVYEQYF. The CDR3 coding sequence is TGCGCCAGCAGCTTGCTCCCTAGCGGGAACGTCTACGAGCAGTACTTC. Full variable domain (remainder filled in from reference TRBV5-1 and TRBJ2-7): KAGVTQTPRYLIKTRGQQVTLSCSPISGHRSVSWYQQTPGQGLQFLFEYFSETQRNKGNFPGRFSGRQFSNSRSEMNVSTLELGDSALYLCASSLLPSGNVYEQYFGPGTRLTVT.